This T cell receptor (beta chain) was observed in a study of early T cells in non-severe SARS-CoV-2 infection. Study background: Chains were not paired, and sequencing was done on bulk RNA from unsorted whole blood.

Germline values: CDR1 SGHTA, CDR2 FQGTGA. The CDR3 has 16 residues. V gave up 2 bases and J gave up 7 bases, with 18 bases separating them. This clonotype was observed at least ten times. Each cDNA molecule carried a unique molecular identifier. TCRdb analysed the 5' RACE reads with MiXCR anew, one entry per CDR3 protein. This table has just under 60,000 distinct CDR3 sequences, 8% to 9.5% appearing once. This TCR was recovered from an adult who was a healthcare worker with PCR-confirmed SARS-CoV-2 infection or an uninfected control (not recorded which). The sequenced material came from whole blood. The V and J genes are TRBV7-3 and TRBJ2-1, with D possibly TRBD2 on 6 matching bases. CDR3 amino acids: CASSLLYGREGNEQFF. CDR3 bases: TGTGCCAGCAGCTTATTGTACGGGAGAGAAGGGAATGAGCAGTTCTTC.